This is a list of T cell receptor beta chains from one sample in a study of radiotherapy plus CTLA-4 blockade in lung cancer. Sequencing used immunoSEQ multiplex PCR; TCRdb keeps in-frame clones, though not all of them. The repertoire holds more than 90,000 clones, with about 91% as singletons. This specimen consisted of peripheral blood, obtained from a patient treated with radiotherapy plus ipilimumab. All receptors derive from a human donor with non-small cell lung cancer that progressed on radiotherapy plus ipilimumab. The CDR3 runs from the conserved cysteine through the conserved F or W. The D gene is left open where the match is weak. The listing skips clone size in some rows; elsewhere it reads once, few, many or a size class.

d_gene: TRBD2; v_gene: TRBV11-2; j_gene: TRBJ2-7; abundance: .; CDR3aa: CASSPIHAGGGTEQYF; CDR3nt: TGTGCCAGCAGCCCAATCCATGCGGGGGGGGGAACCGAGCAGTACTTC
d_gene: TRBD2; v_gene: TRBV9; j_gene: TRBJ2-2; abundance: .; CDR3aa: CASSVGLAGASTGELFF; CDR3nt: TGTGCCAGCAGCGTAGGGCTAGCGGGAGCCAGCACCGGGGAGCTGTTTTTT
d_gene: .; v_gene: TRBV6-1; j_gene: TRBJ2-1; abundance: once; CDR3aa: CASSEAKRPSYNEQFF; CDR3nt: TGTGCCAGCAGTGAAGCTAAGCGGCCCTCCTACAATGAGCAGTTCTTC
d_gene: .; v_gene: TRBV9; j_gene: TRBJ1-1; abundance: .; CDR3aa: CASSSQARNTEAFF; CDR3nt: TGTGCCAGCAGCTCCCAGGCAAGGAACACTGAAGCTTTCTTT
d_gene: TRBD1; v_gene: TRBV7-6; j_gene: TRBJ1-4; abundance: .; CDR3aa: CASSHRGSATNEKLFF; CDR3nt: TGTGCCAGCAGTCACAGGGGTTCAGCAACTAATGAAAAACTGTTTTTT
d_gene: .; v_gene: TRBV11-2; j_gene: TRBJ2-7; abundance: .; CDR3aa: CASSLWVIAEQYF; CDR3nt: TGTGCCAGCAGCTTATGGGTCATCGCAGAGCAGTACTTC
d_gene: .; v_gene: TRBV6-5; j_gene: TRBJ1-4; abundance: .; CDR3aa: CASSYSSGNEKLFF; CDR3nt: TGTGCCAGCAGTTACTCTTCAGGAAATGAAAAACTGTTTTTT
d_gene: .; v_gene: TRBV6-5; j_gene: TRBJ1-5; abundance: .; CDR3aa: CASSPSNQPQHF; CDR3nt: TGTGCCAGCAGTCCATCAAATCAGCCCCAGCATTTT
d_gene: TRBD2; v_gene: TRBV5-1; j_gene: TRBJ2-4; abundance: .; CDR3aa: CASSLTAGAENIQYF; CDR3nt: TGCGCCAGCAGCTTGACGGCGGGAGCGGAAAACATTCAGTACTTC
d_gene: TRBD2; v_gene: TRBV5-4; j_gene: TRBJ2-7; abundance: once; CDR3aa: CASSSATSGFYEQYF; CDR3nt: TGTGCCAGCAGCTCGGCGACTAGCGGATTCTACGAGCAGTACTTC
d_gene: TRBD2; v_gene: TRBV19; j_gene: TRBJ2-1; abundance: .; CDR3aa: CASSIGSLAGDYNEQFF; CDR3nt: TGTGCCAGTAGTATCGGGTCCCTAGCGGGAGACTACAATGAGCAGTTCTTC
d_gene: .; v_gene: TRBV5-1; j_gene: TRBJ1-5; abundance: .; CDR3aa: CASSRTVNQPQHF; CDR3nt: TGCGCCAGCAGTCGGACAGTTAATCAGCCCCAGCATTTT
d_gene: .; v_gene: TRBV19; j_gene: TRBJ1-4; abundance: .; CDR3aa: CASSTFNRLGEKLFF; CDR3nt: TGTGCCAGTAGTACGTTCAACCGACTGGGCGAAAAACTGTTTTTT
d_gene: .; v_gene: TRBV18; j_gene: TRBJ2-7; abundance: .; CDR3aa: CASSGGSYEQYF; CDR3nt: TGTGCCAGCTCCGGGGGTTCCTACGAGCAGTACTTC
d_gene: .; v_gene: TRBV19; j_gene: TRBJ2-5; abundance: .; CDR3aa: CASSIGGETQYF; CDR3nt: TGTGCCAGTAGTATTGGGGGGGAGACCCAGTACTTC
d_gene: .; v_gene: TRBV18; j_gene: TRBJ1-1; abundance: .; CDR3aa: CASSQQRANTEAFF; CDR3nt: TGTGCCAGCTCACAACAGAGGGCGAACACTGAAGCTTTCTTT
d_gene: TRBD1; v_gene: TRBV7-9; j_gene: TRBJ2-7; abundance: few; CDR3aa: CASSLAGTGSEQYF; CDR3nt: TGTGCCAGCAGCTTAGCAGGGACAGGGTCCGAGCAGTACTTC
d_gene: TRBD1; v_gene: TRBV11-2; j_gene: TRBJ1-2; abundance: .; CDR3aa: CASIQIRGAGGYTF; CDR3nt: TGTGCCAGCATCCAGATCAGGGGGGCGGGTGGCTACACCTTC
d_gene: TRBD1; v_gene: TRBV5-8; j_gene: TRBJ1-1; abundance: once; CDR3aa: CASSRQGNTEAFF; CDR3nt: TGTGCCAGCAGCCGACAGGGGAACACTGAAGCTTTCTTT
d_gene: TRBD1; v_gene: TRBV5-5; j_gene: TRBJ2-3; abundance: .; CDR3aa: CASSLGPQPTGTQYF; CDR3nt: TGTGCCAGCAGCTTGGGCCCACAGCCGACAGGGACGCAGTATTTT
d_gene: .; v_gene: TRBV7-9; j_gene: TRBJ2-1; abundance: few; CDR3aa: CASSSAWSSGNEQFF; CDR3nt: TGTGCCAGCAGCTCCGCCTGGAGTTCGGGAAATGAGCAGTTCTTC
d_gene: .; v_gene: TRBV6-5; j_gene: TRBJ1-5; abundance: .; CDR3aa: CASSLGRGNQPQHF; CDR3nt: TGTGCCAGCAGCCTGGGACGAGGAAATCAGCCCCAGCATTTT
d_gene: .; v_gene: TRBV2; j_gene: TRBJ2-3; abundance: .; CDR3aa: CASSVVTRGMDTQYF; CDR3nt: TGTGCCAGCAGTGTGGTGACTAGGGGGATGGATACGCAGTATTTT
d_gene: .; v_gene: TRBV7-7; j_gene: TRBJ1-1; abundance: .; CDR3aa: CASSFRQNTEAFF; CDR3nt: TGTGCTAGCAGCTTTAGACAGAACACTGAAGCTTTCTTT
d_gene: .; v_gene: TRBV4-1; j_gene: TRBJ2-2; abundance: .; CDR3aa: CASSPSRPLGGELFF; CDR3nt: TGCGCCAGCAGCCCCTCTAGGCCTCTGGGAGGGGAGCTGTTTTTT
d_gene: .; v_gene: TRBV6-1; j_gene: TRBJ1-3; abundance: .; CDR3aa: CASGDRSSGNTIYF; CDR3nt: TGTGCCAGCGGGGATAGAAGCTCTGGGAACACCATATATTTT
d_gene: TRBD2; v_gene: TRBV6-6; j_gene: TRBJ2-7; abundance: .; CDR3aa: CATLGAGIYEQYF; CDR3nt: TGTGCCACCCTAGGAGCGGGGATCTACGAGCAGTACTTC
d_gene: .; v_gene: TRBV5-1; j_gene: TRBJ2-1; abundance: .; CDR3aa: CASNLSGEQFF; CDR3nt: TGCGCCAGCAACCTCAGCGGAGAGCAGTTCTTC
d_gene: TRBD2; v_gene: TRBV5-1; j_gene: TRBJ2-3; abundance: .; CDR3aa: CASSLGLAGAVGTDTQYF; CDR3nt: TGCGCCAGCAGCTTGGGCCTAGCGGGAGCCGTTGGGACAGATACGCAGTATTTT
d_gene: .; v_gene: TRBV21-1; j_gene: TRBJ1-2; abundance: .; CDR3aa: CASSKVPHDGYTF; CDR3nt: TGTGCCAGCAGCAAAGTCCCGCACGATGGCTACACCTTC
d_gene: .; v_gene: TRBV5-1; j_gene: TRBJ2-5; abundance: .; CDR3aa: CASSLEGTAEQETQYF; CDR3nt: TGCGCCAGCAGCTTGGAAGGGACGGCGGAACAAGAGACCCAGTACTTC
d_gene: TRBD2; v_gene: TRBV5-1; j_gene: TRBJ2-1; abundance: .; CDR3aa: CASSFTSGSTYNEQFF; CDR3nt: TGCGCCAGCAGCTTCACTAGCGGGAGCACCTACAATGAGCAGTTCTTC
d_gene: TRBD2; v_gene: TRBV11-3; j_gene: TRBJ2-3; abundance: .; CDR3aa: CASSLAGDLAQYF; CDR3nt: TGTGCCAGCAGTCTAGCGGGAGATCTCGCGCAGTATTTT
d_gene: .; v_gene: TRBV5-8; j_gene: TRBJ2-2; abundance: .; CDR3aa: CASSPDTLLDTGELFF; CDR3nt: TGTGCCAGCAGCCCGGACACTCTTCTAGACACCGGGGAGCTGTTTTTT
d_gene: .; v_gene: TRBV6-6; j_gene: TRBJ1-2; abundance: few; CDR3aa: CASRTVLIYGYTF; CDR3nt: TGTGCCAGTAGGACAGTCCTGATCTATGGCTACACCTTC
d_gene: TRBD1; v_gene: TRBV7-9; j_gene: TRBJ2-5; abundance: .; CDR3aa: CASSQPWTGQETQYF; CDR3nt: TGTGCCAGCAGCCAACCCTGGACAGGGCAAGAGACCCAGTACTTC
d_gene: TRBD1; v_gene: TRBV28; j_gene: TRBJ1-5; abundance: .; CDR3aa: CASRPPGQGAFQPQHF; CDR3nt: TGTGCCAGCAGACCCCCTGGACAGGGGGCATTCCAGCCCCAGCATTTT
d_gene: .; v_gene: TRBV15; j_gene: TRBJ2-1; abundance: .; CDR3aa: CATSRDLGSSFNNEQFF; CDR3nt: TGTGCCACCAGCAGAGATCTGGGCAGCTCATTCAACAATGAGCAGTTCTTC
d_gene: .; v_gene: TRBV4-2; j_gene: TRBJ1-4; abundance: .; CDR3aa: CASSPEPGLLVTEKLFF; CDR3nt: TGTGCCAGCAGCCCAGAGCCAGGGCTCCTGGTAACCGAAAAACTGTTTTTT
d_gene: .; v_gene: TRBV7-9; j_gene: TRBJ1-2; abundance: .; CDR3aa: CASSPLGGRTGYTF; CDR3nt: TGTGCCAGCAGCCCCTTGGGGGGGCGAACCGGCTACACCTTC
d_gene: TRBD1; v_gene: TRBV29-1; j_gene: TRBJ1-1; abundance: .; CDR3aa: CSVPRTGNMNTEAFF; CDR3nt: TGCAGCGTTCCTAGGACAGGAAACATGAACACTGAAGCTTTCTTT